This T cell receptor beta chain derives from a study of blood T cell repertoires in COVID-19. About the study: COVID-19 samples from acute and convalescent phases originated in the United States, Italy and Spain. PBMCs, B-cell-depleted T cells, or T cells provided the cDNA or gDNA that made up the material.

Repertoires were generated with immunoSEQ multiplex PCR, while TCRdb's copy carries only in-frame clones and drops some. This sample has about 160,000 clones, with about 80% found just once. The receptor's source is a woman of 80 years or more with acute or convalescent COVID-19. The sequencing sample was made of peripheral blood.

CDR3 sequence: CASSFTGGSYGYTF. CDR3 in DNA: TGTGCCAGCAGCTTCACAGGGGGCAGCTATGGCTACACCTTC. V usage is TRBV5-5 and J usage is TRBJ1-2; 9 nucleotides agree with TRBD1. The CDR3 spans 14 residues. The junction had 3 bases not matched to a gene; V was cut back by 2 bases and J by 4 bases. Germline CDR1 SGHKS, CDR2 YYEKEE (reference sequence).